This T cell receptor beta chain comes out of a study of T-cell reconstitution after alpha-beta-depleted transplantation in children listed by TCRdb under 2016. With respect to the entire study: Using TCR repertoire profiling, the study followed T-cell immune reconstitution in a quantitative way in children after TCRalphabeta/CD19-depleted allogeneic hematopoietic cell transplantation. General findings and caveats noted by the study authors: The apparently early recovery of alphabetaT-cell counts about two months after transplant reportedly depended on only several hundred rapidly expanded clones that came from non-depleted graft cells. In some patients, the high TCRbeta diversity seen at day 60 was put down to recipient T cells and intrathymic progenitors that had survived conditioning. Over the following months the frequencies of hyperexpanded clones went down, and after one year T-cell counts and TCRbeta diversity were mostly credited to newly produced T cells.

Remarks on this clonotype: This receptor's antigen is unknown. No per-base quality is available; no much larger clone lies one base away.

This specimen's treatment or condition label, interpreted: allogeneic hematopoietic cell transplantation with graft depleted of TCRalphabeta T cells and CD19 B cells. Transplant recipients were children who received TCRalphabeta/CD19-depleted allogeneic hematopoietic cell grafts. The method was PCR. This sample was sequenced with an Illumina HiSeq 2500. To normalize quantification of the TCRbeta repertoire, the TCR libraries were built with molecular barcoding that relied on unique molecular identifiers. TCRdb redid the processing of the public reads, applying fastp at Q25 and MiXCR, and retained in-frame beta chains. CDR3 protein duplicates are merged, each entry listing the most common genes and DNA. The sample yields about 440,000 distinct CDR3 sequences; over 40% were counted once. The top ten hold under 30% of the sample. The sequence came from a girl aged 2-10 years with aplastic anemia, due to receive a stem cell transplant. Sequencing was performed on PBMCs, taken before TCRalphabeta/CD19-depleted stem cell transplant.

This receptor carries the CDR3 CASSLVGPLGAGDAETQYF. Read as DNA, the sequence is TGTGCCAGCAGCTTAGTTGGGCCGCTGGGAGCGGGAGACGCAGAGACCCAGTACTTC. The chain couples TRBV11-2 to TRBJ2-5; 8 nucleotides in the junction match TRBD2. The CDR3 sequence holds 19 residues, the cysteine and phenylalanine included. Of the read, only the CDR3 DNA is kept; its 57 bases are in frame from base 1. CDR1 and CDR2, looked up from the germline V gene, are SGHAT and FQNNGV. Relative to germline, V is missing 1 base and J is missing 4 bases, with 17 bases of the junction outside any gene match.